This TCR beta chain was recovered during a study of blood T cell repertoires in COVID-19. Study at large: Collection of acute and convalescent COVID-19 samples took place in the United States, Italy and Spain. From T cells, B-cell-depleted T cells, or PBMCs came the material, which was cDNA or gDNA.

The table came from immunoSEQ multiplex PCR; TCRdb's copy has only in-frame clones and leaves some out. The sample lists under 250,000 clones; roughly 80% were seen once. Seattle-derived patients entered the study during active infection and were followed longitudinally. Per germline, CDR1 SGHRS and CDR2 YFSETQ. The CDR3 extends over 15 amino acids. V dropped 4 bases and J dropped 8; count of bases not matched to a gene: 6. The sequence derives from a woman aged 40 to 50 with COVID-19, enrolled during active disease. The V and J genes are TRBV5-1 and TRBJ2-1; 13 nucleotides agree with TRBD2. The sample consisted of peripheral blood. The CDR3 protein is CASSRGLAGRDEQFF. In DNA, the CDR3 is TGCGCCAGCAGCAGGGGACTAGCGGGAAGGGATGAGCAGTTCTTC.